This T cell receptor beta chain was sequenced in a study of cytomegalovirus exposure and HLA in healthy donors. Study in general: Membership in the Caucasian-associated ancestry cluster was found for approximately 85% of roughly 400 genotyped donors.

Findings and limits, study-wide: In presence/absence analyses, roughly uniform sequencing depth across donors was assumed. Fewer than 200 TCR beta chains were listed as cytomegalovirus-associated. In a later analysis, specific HLA alleles were associated with 15,000 to 20,000 TCR beta sequences at a 0.05 false discovery rate.

With 60 Vbeta and 13 Jbeta primers, the PCR was carried out. Assay used: immunoSEQ multiplex PCR; TCRdb lists only in-frame clones, some missing. Of some 98,000 clones in the sample, about 80% were seen once. As to this clone: What it binds is unknown.

The trim removed 5 bases at V and 6 bases at J, leaving 20 bases unmatched. Germline lookup yields CDR1 SGHNT and CDR2 YYREEE (reference sequence). The length of the CDR3 is 19 residues. The clonotype was recovered from a man younger than 30 in good health and CMV-seropositive. The rearrangement links TRBV5-4 to TRBJ1-4; 9 nucleotides match TRBD1. Sequencing was done on a sample of PBMCs. DNA for the CDR3: TGTGCCAGCAGAAGGGACCCGGGACAGGGTTTTCGGGGGGATGAAAAACTGTTTTTT. This translates into CASRRDPGQGFRGDEKLFF.